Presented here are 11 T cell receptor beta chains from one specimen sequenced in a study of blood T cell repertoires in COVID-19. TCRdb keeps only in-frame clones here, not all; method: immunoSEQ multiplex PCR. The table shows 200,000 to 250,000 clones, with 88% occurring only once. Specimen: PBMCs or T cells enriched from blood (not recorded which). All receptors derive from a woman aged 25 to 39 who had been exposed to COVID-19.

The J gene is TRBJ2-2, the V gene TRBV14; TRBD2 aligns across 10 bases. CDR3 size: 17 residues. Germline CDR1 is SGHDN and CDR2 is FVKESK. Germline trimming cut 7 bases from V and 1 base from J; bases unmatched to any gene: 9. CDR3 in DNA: TGTGCCAGCACCGCCGGTAGGACTAGCGGGAACACCGGGGAGCTGTTTTTT. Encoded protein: CASTAGRTSGNTGELFF.

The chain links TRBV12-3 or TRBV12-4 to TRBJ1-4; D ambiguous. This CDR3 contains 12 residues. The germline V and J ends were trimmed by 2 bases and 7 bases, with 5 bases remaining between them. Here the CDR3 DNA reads TGTGCCAGCAGTTTAAAAGCTGAAAAACTGTTTTTT. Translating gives CASSLKAEKLFF.

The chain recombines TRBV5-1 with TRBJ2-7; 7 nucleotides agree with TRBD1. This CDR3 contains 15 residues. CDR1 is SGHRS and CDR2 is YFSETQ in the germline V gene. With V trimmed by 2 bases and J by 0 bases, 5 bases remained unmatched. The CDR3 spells CASSLRDSVSYEQYF. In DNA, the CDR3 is TGCGCCAGCAGCTTACGGGACAGCGTCTCCTACGAGCAGTACTTC.

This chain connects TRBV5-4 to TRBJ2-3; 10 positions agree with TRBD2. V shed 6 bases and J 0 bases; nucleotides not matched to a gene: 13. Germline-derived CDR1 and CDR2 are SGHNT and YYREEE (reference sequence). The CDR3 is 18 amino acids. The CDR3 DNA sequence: TGTGCCAGCAACCGGACTAGCGGCCTACCCGCAAGCACAGATACGCAGTATTTT. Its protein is CASNRTSGLPASTDTQYF.

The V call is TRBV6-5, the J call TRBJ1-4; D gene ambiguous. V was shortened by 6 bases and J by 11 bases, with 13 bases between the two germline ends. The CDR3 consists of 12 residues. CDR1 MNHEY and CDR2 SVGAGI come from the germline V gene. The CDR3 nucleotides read TGTGCCAGCAGCGCCCGGGGTTGGAAACTGTTTTTT. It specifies CASSARGWKLFF.

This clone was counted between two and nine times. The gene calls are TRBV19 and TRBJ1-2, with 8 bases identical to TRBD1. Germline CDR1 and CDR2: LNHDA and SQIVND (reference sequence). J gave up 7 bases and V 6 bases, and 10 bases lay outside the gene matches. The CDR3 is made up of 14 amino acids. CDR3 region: CASSDSQGAGGYTF. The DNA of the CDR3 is TGTGCCAGTAGCGACTCCCAGGGGGCGGGTGGCTACACCTTC.

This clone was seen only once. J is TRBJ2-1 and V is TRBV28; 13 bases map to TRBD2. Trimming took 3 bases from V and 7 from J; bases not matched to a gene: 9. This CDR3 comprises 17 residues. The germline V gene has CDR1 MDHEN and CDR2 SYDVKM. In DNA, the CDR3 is TGTGCCAGCAGTTTGAGGGGACTAGCGGGATTTTATAATGAGCAGTTCTTC. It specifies CASSLRGLAGFYNEQFF.

CDR3 coding DNA: TGTGCCTGGAGCCTGGGACAGATAAACTATGGCTACACCTTC. Protein sequence: CAWSLGQINYGYTF. This chain uses TRBV30 with TRBJ1-2, with 7 bases identical to TRBD1. The CDR3 extends over 14 amino acids. With V trimmed by 3 bases and J by 2 bases, 6 bases remained unmatched. Germline V CDR1 and CDR2: GTSNPN, SVGIG (reference sequence).

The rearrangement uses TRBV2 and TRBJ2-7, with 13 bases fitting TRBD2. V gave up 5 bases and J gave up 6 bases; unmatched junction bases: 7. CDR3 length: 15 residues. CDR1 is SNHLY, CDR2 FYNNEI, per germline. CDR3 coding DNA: TGTGCCAGCAGTACGGGGGGACTAGCGGGACGCGAGCAGTACTTC. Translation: CASSTGGLAGREQYF.

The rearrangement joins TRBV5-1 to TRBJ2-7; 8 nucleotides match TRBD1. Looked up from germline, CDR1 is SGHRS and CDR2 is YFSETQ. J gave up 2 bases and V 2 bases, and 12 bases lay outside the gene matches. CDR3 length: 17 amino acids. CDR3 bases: TGCGCCAGCAGCTTAGCTGGACAGGGCGTAAATCCCTACGAGCAGTACTTC. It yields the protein CASSLAGQGVNPYEQYF. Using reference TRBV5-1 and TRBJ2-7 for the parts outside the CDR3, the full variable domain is KAGVTQTPRYLIKTRGQQVTLSCSPISGHRSVSWYQQTPGQGLQFLFEYFSETQRNKGNFPGRFSGRQFSNSRSEMNVSTLELGDSALYLCASSLAGQGVNPYEQYFGPGTRLTVT.

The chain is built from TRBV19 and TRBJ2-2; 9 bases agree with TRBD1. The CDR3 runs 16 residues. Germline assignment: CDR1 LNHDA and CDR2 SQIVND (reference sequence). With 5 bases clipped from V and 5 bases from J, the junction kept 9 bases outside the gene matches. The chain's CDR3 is CASSQKAGTGTGELFF. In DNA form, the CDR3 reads TGTGCCAGTAGTCAAAAAGCCGGGACAGGGACCGGGGAGCTGTTTTTT.